This TCR beta chain was captured by sequencing in a study of CD8 T cells in Susac syndrome. An input of about 0.5 to 1 ug of RNA was subjected to reverse transcription using random hexamers. TCRdb called the immunoSEQ multiplex PCR reads again in MiXCR, with one record for every CDR3 protein. The top ten hold about 0.073% of the sample, which has approximately 150,000 distinct CDR3 sequences, approximately 90% seen once. CDR1 is MDHEN, CDR2 SYDVKM, per germline. V shed 3 bases and J 6 bases; nucleotides not matched to a gene: 4. The CDR3 consists of 15 residues. The sequenced material came from CD4+ T cells from PBMCs. The V gene is TRBV28, the J gene TRBJ2-7, with 14 bases aligning to TRBD2. This TCR was recovered from a human donor in good health. This CDR3 is CASSLGLAGDSEQYF. CDR3 DNA: TGTGCCAGCAGTTTGGGACTAGCGGGAGATAGCGAGCAGTACTTC.